The clone carrying this T cell receptor (beta chain) was counted a few times. Its antigen remains unidentified. This specimen comes from a study of T cells after yellow fever vaccination. Study summary: It was SMART-Seq v4 Ultra Low Input that prepared the fractions with low cell numbers.

Study observations and caveats: The CD4 compartment and the CD8 compartment contained a small share of clonotypes in common. Researchers report a weaker secondary response that nonetheless peaked faster, day 5 versus 15. Post-booster repertoires again held most primary-vaccination clones (about 95% CD4, over 80% CD8).

MiXCR, applied by TCRdb to the 5' RACE reads, yields one record per CDR3 protein. The table shows 300,000 to 350,000 distinct CDR3 sequences, with around 3.9% occurring only once. The CDR3 is 12 amino acids. Trimming shortened V by 5 bases and J by 3 bases, and 8 bases separated the two germline ends. Germline values: CDR1 PRHDT, CDR2 FYEKMQ (reference sequence). The sample in question was PBMCs, obtained 5 days after the yellow fever booster vaccination. The source of this sequence is a young man who received the YFV17D yellow fever vaccine. The J gene is TRBJ2-7, the V gene TRBV13; D may be TRBD2 (6 bases). CDR3 bases: TGTGCCAGCAGCGCGGGATTCTACGAGCAGTACTTC. It translates to CASSAGFYEQYF.